This T cell receptor (beta chain) was sequenced for a study of T cell repertoires in cytomegalovirus infection. Study at large: Recently identified HLA-C-restricted CMV epitopes were used, and well-studied HLA-B-restricted CMV epitopes were used as well.

Germline-derived CDR1 and CDR2 are DFQATT and SNEGSKA (reference sequence). The CDR3 has 13 amino acids. The V segment lost 3 bases and the J segment 2 bases; nucleotides outside the gene matches: 0. Whole-study results and caveats: Of the TCR beta families, the public ones yielded a cumulative frequency that identified carriers of CMV plus the relevant HLA.

TCRdb re-derived calls from the reads in MiXCR, one entry per CDR3 protein. The profile shows approximately 730,000 distinct CDR3 sequences, about 27% of them singletons. Concerning this clonotype itself: Antigen: not known.

This TCR derives from a human donor in good health (CMV status not recorded). Some clones in this sample may be carry-over from other donors' samples. This sequence joins TRBV20-1 and TRBJ2-5; TRBD1 agrees at 10 bases. The sample here was cultured CD8+ T cells from PBMCs, taken from culture after CMV antigen stimulation. The CDR3 spells CSARDRGQETQYF. As DNA, the CDR3 is TGCAGTGCTAGGGACAGGGGGCAAGAGACCCAGTACTTC.